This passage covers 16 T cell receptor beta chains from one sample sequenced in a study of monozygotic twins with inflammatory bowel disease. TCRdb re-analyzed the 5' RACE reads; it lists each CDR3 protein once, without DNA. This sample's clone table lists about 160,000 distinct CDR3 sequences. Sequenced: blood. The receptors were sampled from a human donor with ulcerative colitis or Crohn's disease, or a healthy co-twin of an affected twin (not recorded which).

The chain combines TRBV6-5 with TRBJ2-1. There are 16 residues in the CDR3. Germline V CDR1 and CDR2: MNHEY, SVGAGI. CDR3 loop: CASSYSRVSSYNEQFF.

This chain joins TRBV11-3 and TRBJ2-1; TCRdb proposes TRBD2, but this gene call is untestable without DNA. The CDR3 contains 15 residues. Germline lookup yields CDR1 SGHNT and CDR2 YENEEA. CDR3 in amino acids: CASSLTSGRMNEQFF.

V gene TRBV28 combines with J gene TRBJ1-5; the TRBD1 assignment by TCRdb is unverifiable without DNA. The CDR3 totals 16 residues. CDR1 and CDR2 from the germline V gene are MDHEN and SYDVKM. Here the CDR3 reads CASSGRDGPSNQPQHF. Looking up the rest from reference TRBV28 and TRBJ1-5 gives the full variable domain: DVKVTQSSRYLVKRTGEKVFLECVQDMDHENMFWYRQDPGLGLRLIYFSYDVKMKEKGDIPEGYSVSREKKERFSLILESASTNQTSMYLCASSGRDGPSNQPQHFGDGTRLSIL.

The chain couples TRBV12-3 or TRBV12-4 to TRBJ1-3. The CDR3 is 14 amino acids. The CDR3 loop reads CASKSLDSGNTIYF.

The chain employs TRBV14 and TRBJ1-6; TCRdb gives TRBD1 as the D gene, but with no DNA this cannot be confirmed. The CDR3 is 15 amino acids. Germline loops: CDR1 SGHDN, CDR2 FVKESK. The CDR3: CASSPRGQGDSPLHF.

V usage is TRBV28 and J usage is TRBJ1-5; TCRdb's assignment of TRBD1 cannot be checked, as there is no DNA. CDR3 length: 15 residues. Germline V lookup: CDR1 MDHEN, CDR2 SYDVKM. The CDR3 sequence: CASSLTGRDNRPQHF.

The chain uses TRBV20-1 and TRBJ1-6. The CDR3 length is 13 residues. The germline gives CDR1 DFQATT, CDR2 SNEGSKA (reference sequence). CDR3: CSASRNGNSPLHF.

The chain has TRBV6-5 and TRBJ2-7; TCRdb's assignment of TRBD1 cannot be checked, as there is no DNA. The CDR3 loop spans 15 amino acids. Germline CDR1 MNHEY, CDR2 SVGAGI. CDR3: CASSYPPNGGAEQYF.

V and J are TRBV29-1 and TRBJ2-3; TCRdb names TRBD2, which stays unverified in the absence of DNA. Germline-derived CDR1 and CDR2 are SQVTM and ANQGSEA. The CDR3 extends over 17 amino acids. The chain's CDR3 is CSVGGTSGRVATDTQYF.

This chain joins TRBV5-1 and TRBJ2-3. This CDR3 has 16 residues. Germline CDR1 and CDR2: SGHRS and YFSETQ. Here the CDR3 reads CASSLSTGISTDTQYF. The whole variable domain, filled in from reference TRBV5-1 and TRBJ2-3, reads KAGVTQTPRYLIKTRGQQVTLSCSPISGHRSVSWYQQTPGQGLQFLFEYFSETQRNKGNFPGRFSGRQFSNSRSEMNVSTLELGDSALYLCASSLSTGISTDTQYFGPGTRLTVL.

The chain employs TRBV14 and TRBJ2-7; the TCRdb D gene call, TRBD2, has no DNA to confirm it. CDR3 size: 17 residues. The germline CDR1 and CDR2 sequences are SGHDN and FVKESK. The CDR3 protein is CASSQDLSGLAPYEQYF.

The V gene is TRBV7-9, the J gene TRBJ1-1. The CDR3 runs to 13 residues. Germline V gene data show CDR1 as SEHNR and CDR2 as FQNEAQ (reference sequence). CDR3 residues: CASRFTEDTEAFF.

The CDR3: CAIGGSSYEQYF. The chain uses TRBV10-3 and TRBJ2-7; the TRBD1 assignment by TCRdb is unverifiable without DNA. CDR1 ENHRY and CDR2 SYGVKD come from the germline V gene. The CDR3 runs to 12 residues.

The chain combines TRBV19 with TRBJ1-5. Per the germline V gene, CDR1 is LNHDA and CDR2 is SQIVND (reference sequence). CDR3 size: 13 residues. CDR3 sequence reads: CASSISGNQPQHF.

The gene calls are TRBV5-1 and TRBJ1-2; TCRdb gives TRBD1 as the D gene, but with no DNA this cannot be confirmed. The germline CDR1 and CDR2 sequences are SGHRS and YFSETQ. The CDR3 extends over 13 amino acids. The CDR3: CASSLLGAGGYTF.

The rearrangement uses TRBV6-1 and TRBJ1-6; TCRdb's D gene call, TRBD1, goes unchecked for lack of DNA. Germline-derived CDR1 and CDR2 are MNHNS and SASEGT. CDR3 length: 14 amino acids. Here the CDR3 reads CASSETAGGSPLHF.